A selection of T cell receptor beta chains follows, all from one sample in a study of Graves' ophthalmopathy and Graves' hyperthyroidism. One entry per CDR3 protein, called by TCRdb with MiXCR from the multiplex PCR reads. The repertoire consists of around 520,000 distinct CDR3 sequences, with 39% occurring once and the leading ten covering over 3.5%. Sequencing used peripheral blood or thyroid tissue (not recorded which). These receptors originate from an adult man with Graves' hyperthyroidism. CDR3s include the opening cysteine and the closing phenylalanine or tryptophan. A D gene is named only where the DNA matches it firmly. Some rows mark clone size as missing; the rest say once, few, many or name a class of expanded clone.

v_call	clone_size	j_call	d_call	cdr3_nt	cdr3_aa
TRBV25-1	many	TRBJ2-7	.	TGTGCCAGCAGTGATGTTGGGGAGGCCTACGAGCAGTACTTC	CASSDVGEAYEQYF
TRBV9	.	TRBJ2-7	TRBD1	TGTGCCAGCAGCGGAGAGCCCCCCCGGGACAGGGGGGACTACGAGCAGTACTTC	CASSGEPPRDRGDYEQYF
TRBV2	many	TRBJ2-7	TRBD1	TGTGCCAGCGGGACAGGGTACGAGCAGTACTTC	CASGTGYEQYF
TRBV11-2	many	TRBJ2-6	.	TGTGCCAGCAGGCGAATTCAGGGTGGAGGGGCCAACGTCCTGACTTTC	CASRRIQGGGANVLTF
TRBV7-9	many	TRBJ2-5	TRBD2	TGTGCCAGCAGCTTAAATCAAGGACTAGGGGAGACCCAGTACTTC	CASSLNQGLGETQYF
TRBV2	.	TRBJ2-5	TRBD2	TGTGCCAGCAGCCGCGGACTAGCGGGGGGGAGCGGGACCCAGTACTTC	CASSRGLAGGSGTQYF
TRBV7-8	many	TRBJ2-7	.	TGTGCCAGCAGCCCCCGATCTGAGGTCGAGCAGTACTTC	CASSPRSEVEQYF
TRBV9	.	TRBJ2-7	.	TGTGCCAGCAGCGTAGGGCTAGGACGTAGATACGAGCAGTACTTC	CASSVGLGRRYEQYF
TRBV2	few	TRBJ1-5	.	TGTGCCAGTACAGGGTGGGGCAATCAGCCCCAGCATTTT	CASTGWGNQPQHF
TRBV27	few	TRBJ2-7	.	TGTGCCAGCAGTTTGCAACCTGGGCGCGAGCAGTACTTC	CASSLQPGREQYF
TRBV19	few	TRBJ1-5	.	TGTGCCAGCCTACCCTGGGCAGGCGAAAATCAGCCCCAGCATTTT	CASLPWAGENQPQHF
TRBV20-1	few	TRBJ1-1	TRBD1	TGCAGTGCTAGGATGGGACAGGGGATTGGTGGCACTGAAGCTTTCTTT	CSARMGQGIGGTEAFF
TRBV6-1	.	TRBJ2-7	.	TGTGCCAGCAGTGAAGGGGTGGCAGGGGGGACCTACGAGCAGTACTTC	CASSEGVAGGTYEQYF
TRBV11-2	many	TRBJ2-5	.	TGTGCCAGCAGGCGCGTGGGCAGGACCCAAGAGACCCAGTACTTC	CASRRVGRTQETQYF
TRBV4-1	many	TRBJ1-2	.	TGCGCCAGCAGCCAAGGCCGGTGGACGGACGTTAACTATGGCTACACCTTC	CASSQGRWTDVNYGYTF
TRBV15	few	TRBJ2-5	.	TGTGCCACCAGCAGAGACCCAGGGGACGGGGAGACCCAGTACTTC	CATSRDPGDGETQYF
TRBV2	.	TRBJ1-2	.	TGTGCCAGCATGGGGGTTACGGACTATGGCTACACCTTC	CASMGVTDYGYTF
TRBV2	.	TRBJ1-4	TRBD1	TGTGCCAGCAGTGAACGCCAGGGGGAGGAAAAACTGTTTTTT	CASSERQGEEKLFF
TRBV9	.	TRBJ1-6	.	TGTGCCAGCAGCCAAGGGCCCGCCGGGGCAGAAAATTCACCCCTCCACTTT	CASSQGPAGAENSPLHF
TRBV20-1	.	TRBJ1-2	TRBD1	TGCAGTGCTCGTAGGACAGGGATCAGCTATGGCTACACCTTC	CSARRTGISYGYTF
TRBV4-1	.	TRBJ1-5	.	TGCGCCAGCAGCCAGGGGCAGGGTCTTTTTCAGCCCCAGCATTTT	CASSQGQGLFQPQHF
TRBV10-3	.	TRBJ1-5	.	TGTGCCATCAGTTCTAGCGGGAGTTTGGATGAGACCCAGCATTTT	CAISSSGSLDETQHF
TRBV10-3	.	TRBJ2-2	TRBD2	TGTGCCAGCGGGACTAGCGGGAACACCGGGGAGCTGTTTTTT	CASGTSGNTGELFF
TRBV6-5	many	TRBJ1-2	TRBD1	TGTGCCAGCAGACCCCCCTTCGACAGGGGAAGTGGCTACACCTTC	CASRPPFDRGSGYTF
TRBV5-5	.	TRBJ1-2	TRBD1	TGCGCCAGCAGCCAAGAAGTAGGAACAGGGGGCCTCCGCGCCTATGGCTACACCTTC	CASSQEVGTGGLRAYGYTF
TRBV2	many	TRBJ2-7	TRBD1	TGTGCCAGCAAAAGGACAGGGGCATCTCCCGAGCAGTACTTC	CASKRTGASPEQYF
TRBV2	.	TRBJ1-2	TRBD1	TGTGCCAGCGGGACAGACCTTGTTGGCTACACCTTC	CASGTDLVGYTF
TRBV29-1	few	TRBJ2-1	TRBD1	TGCAGCGGGGAGGGACAGGGGACCTACAATGAGCAGTTCTTC	CSGEGQGTYNEQFF
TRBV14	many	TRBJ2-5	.	TGTGCCAGCAGCCAAGAAGGCATTTTTCCGGAGACCCAGTACTTC	CASSQEGIFPETQYF
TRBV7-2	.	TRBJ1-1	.	TGTGCCAGCAGCTTAAGAGGGGCTACCGACACTGAAGCTTTCTTT	CASSLRGATDTEAFF
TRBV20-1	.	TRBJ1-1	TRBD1	TGCAGTGCTAGGGAACCGGGACAGGCAAATAAGAACACTGAAGCTTTCTTT	CSAREPGQANKNTEAFF
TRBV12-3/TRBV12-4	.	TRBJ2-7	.	TGTGCCAGCCTCAGGGGTAGGACCTACGAGCAGTACTTC	CASLRGRTYEQYF
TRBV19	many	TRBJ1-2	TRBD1	TGTGCCAGTAGTATACAAGGGGGCGTCGGCTATGGCTACACCTTC	CASSIQGGVGYGYTF
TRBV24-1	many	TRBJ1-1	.	TGTGCCACCCAACCCCTGGGAGGTACTGAAGCTTTCTTT	CATQPLGGTEAFF
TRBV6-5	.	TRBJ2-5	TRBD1	TGTGCCAGCAGTTACAGGGGGCAGACCCAGTACTTC	CASSYRGQTQYF
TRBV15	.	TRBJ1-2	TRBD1	TGTGCCACCAGCAGAGATCCAGGGGGGGGCTACACCTTC	CATSRDPGGGYTF
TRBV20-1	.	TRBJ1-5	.	TGCAGTGCTAATGAGGGGTCCGGCAATCAGCCCCAGCATTTT	CSANEGSGNQPQHF
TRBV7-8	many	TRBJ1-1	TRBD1	TGTGCCAGCAGCATGCCCGACCCCCCGACAGGGGGCAATTCTGAAGCTTTCTTT	CASSMPDPPTGGNSEAFF
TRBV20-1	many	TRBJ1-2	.	TGCAGTGCTAGGTTTGGCTACACCTTC	CSARFGYTF
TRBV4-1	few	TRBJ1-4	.	TGCGCCAGCAGCGAAAGTCGGGGGTCGGTAAAACTGTTTTTT	CASSESRGSVKLFF
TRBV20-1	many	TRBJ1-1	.	TGCAGTGCTTCGGATGACAGCTTGAACACTGAAGCTTTCTTT	CSASDDSLNTEAFF
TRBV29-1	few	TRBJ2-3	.	TGCAGCGTTGAAGATCCCCGCGGATGGTATTTT	CSVEDPRGWYF
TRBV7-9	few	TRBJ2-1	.	TGTGCCAGCAGCTTACTTTGGCCGGCAGGGCTTCACAATGAGCAGTTCTTC	CASSLLWPAGLHNEQFF
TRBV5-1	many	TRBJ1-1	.	TGCGCCAGCAGCTTGCCTACGGAGAACACTGAAGCTTTCTTT	CASSLPTENTEAFF
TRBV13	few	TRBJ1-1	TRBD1	TGTGCCAGCAGCTCCGCCAGACAGGGCCGACGGAACACTGAAGCTTTCTTT	CASSSARQGRRNTEAFF
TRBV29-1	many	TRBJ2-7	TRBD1	TGCAGCGTTGAGGAACAGGGGACGGGCTACGAGCAGTACTTC	CSVEEQGTGYEQYF
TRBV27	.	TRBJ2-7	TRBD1	TGTGCCAGCAGTAAAGACAGGGTCGCGTACGAGCAGTACTTC	CASSKDRVAYEQYF
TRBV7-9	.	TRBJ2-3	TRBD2	TGTGCCAGCAATAGCGGGGGAGGAACAGATACGCAGTATTTT	CASNSGGGTDTQYF
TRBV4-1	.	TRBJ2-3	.	TGCGCCAGCAGCCAAGATCTGGCTCAGCGGCACACAGATACGCAGTATTTT	CASSQDLAQRHTDTQYF
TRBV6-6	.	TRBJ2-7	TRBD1	TGTGCCAGCAGTTTGGGACAGGTGAGGGAGCAGTACTTC	CASSLGQVREQYF
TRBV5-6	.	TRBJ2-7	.	TGTGCCAGCAGGCTGATGGACAGCTACGAGCAGTACTTC	CASRLMDSYEQYF
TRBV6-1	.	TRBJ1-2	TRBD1	TGTGCCAGCAGCTCCGGACAGGGAGCGGGCTATGGCTACACCTTC	CASSSGQGAGYGYTF
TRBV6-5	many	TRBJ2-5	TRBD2	TGTGCCAGCACCTTCGTAGCGGGGGCCGCAGAGACCCAGTACTTC	CASTFVAGAAETQYF
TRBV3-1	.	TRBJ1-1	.	TGTGCCAGCGGATCCTCGGGGTTTACTGAAGCTTTCTTT	CASGSSGFTEAFF
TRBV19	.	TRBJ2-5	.	TGTGCCAGTAGTATCGAGGGGGTCGCTGAGACCCAGTACTTC	CASSIEGVAETQYF
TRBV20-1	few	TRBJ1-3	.	TGCAGTGCTAGAGATGACGGGGCTGCTGGAAACACCATATATTTT	CSARDDGAAGNTIYF
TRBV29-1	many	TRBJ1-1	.	TGCAGCTCCGACGGGCTTAAATCGGGAGCTTTCTTT	CSSDGLKSGAFF
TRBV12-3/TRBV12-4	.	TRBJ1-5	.	TGTGCCAGCAGTTTAGCAGGGATGGAAGCCCAGCATTTT	CASSLAGMEAQHF
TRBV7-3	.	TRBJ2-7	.	TGTGCCAGCAGCTTAGCGGACAGTCCCTGGGCCCCCTACGAGCAGTACTTC	CASSLADSPWAPYEQYF